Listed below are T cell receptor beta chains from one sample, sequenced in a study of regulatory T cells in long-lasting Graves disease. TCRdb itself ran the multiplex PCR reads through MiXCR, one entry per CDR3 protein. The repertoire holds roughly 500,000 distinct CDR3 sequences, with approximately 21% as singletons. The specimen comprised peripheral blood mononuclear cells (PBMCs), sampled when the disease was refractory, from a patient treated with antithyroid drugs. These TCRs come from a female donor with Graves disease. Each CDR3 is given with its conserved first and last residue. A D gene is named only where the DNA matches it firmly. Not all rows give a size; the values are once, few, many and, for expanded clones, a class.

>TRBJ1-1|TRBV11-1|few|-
CASSSGGGGFQGSSSNTEAFF
TGTGCCAGCAGCTCCGGTGGGGGAGGGTTCCAAGGAAGCTCCTCGAACACTGAAGCTTTCTTT
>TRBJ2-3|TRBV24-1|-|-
CATSRRASTDTQYF
TGTGCCACCAGTCGCCGGGCTAGCACAGATACGCAGTATTTT
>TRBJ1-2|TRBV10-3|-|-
CAISDPLDRNGYTF
TGTGCCATCAGTGATCCCCTCGACAGAAATGGCTACACCTTC
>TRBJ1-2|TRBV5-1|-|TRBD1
CASGFLGALGQGYGYTF
TGCGCCAGCGGCTTTCTTGGTGCGCTGGGACAGGGCTACGGCTACACCTTC
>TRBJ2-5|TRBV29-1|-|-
CSVGRRWVGPQETQYF
TGCAGCGTTGGGAGAAGATGGGTGGGGCCTCAAGAGACCCAGTACTTC
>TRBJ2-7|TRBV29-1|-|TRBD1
CSVENQPESGGNRYEQYF
TGCAGCGTTGAAAACCAACCAGAATCAGGGGGTAATCGGTACGAGCAGTACTTC
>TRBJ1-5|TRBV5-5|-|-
CASSRDAHNQPQHF
TGTGCCAGCAGCCGAGACGCGCACAATCAGCCCCAGCATTTT
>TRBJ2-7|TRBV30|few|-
CAWSVSWSYEQYF
TGTGCCTGGAGTGTAAGTTGGTCCTACGAGCAGTACTTC
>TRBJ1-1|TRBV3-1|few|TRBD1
CATSQVGQGLWTEAFF
TGTGCCACCAGCCAGGTAGGACAGGGGCTGTGGACTGAAGCTTTCTTT
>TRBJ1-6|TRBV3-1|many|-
CASSQYAGESPLHF
TGTGCCAGCAGCCAATACGCAGGGGAATCACCCCTCCACTTT
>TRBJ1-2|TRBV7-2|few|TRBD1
CASSPLDPGTGGGYTF
TGTGCCAGCAGCCCTTTAGACCCCGGGACAGGGGGAGGCTACACCTTC
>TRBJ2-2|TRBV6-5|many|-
CASSYSSGGPAGELFF
TGTGCCAGCAGTTACTCGTCGGGGGGCCCAGCCGGGGAGCTGTTTTTT
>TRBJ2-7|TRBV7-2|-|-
CASSLGGLAYEQYF
TGTGCCAGCAGCTTAGGGGGGCTGGCCTACGAGCAGTACTTC
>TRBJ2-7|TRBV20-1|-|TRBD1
CSAAPGQGAYEQYF
TGCAGTGCTGCACCGGGACAGGGGGCTTACGAGCAGTACTTC
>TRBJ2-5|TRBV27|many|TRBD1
CASSKQGGETQYF
TGTGCCAGCAGTAAACAGGGGGGCGAGACCCAGTACTTC
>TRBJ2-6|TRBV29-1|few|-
CSVGGGRSGANVLTF
TGCAGCGTTGGGGGAGGACGCTCTGGGGCCAACGTCCTGACTTTC
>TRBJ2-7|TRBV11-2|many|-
CASSPDMVWGEAQYF
TGTGCCAGCAGCCCAGACATGGTATGGGGGGAGGCGCAGTACTTC
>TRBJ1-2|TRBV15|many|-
CATSQEGPPIGYTF
TGTGCCACCAGCCAAGAAGGCCCCCCCATCGGCTACACCTTC
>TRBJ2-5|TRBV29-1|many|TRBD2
CSVEGGTLQETQYF
TGCAGCGTTGAGGGGGGGACTCTACAAGAGACCCAGTACTTC
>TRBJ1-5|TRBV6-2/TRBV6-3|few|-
CASTSSPSGPQHF
TGTGCCAGCACCTCCAGCCCCTCGGGGCCCCAGCATTTT
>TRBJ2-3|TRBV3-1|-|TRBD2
CASSHLLAGVADTQYF
TGTGCCAGCAGCCACCTACTAGCGGGGGTTGCAGATACGCAGTATTTT
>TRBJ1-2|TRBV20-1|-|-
CSARDMALGGGYTF
TGCAGTGCTAGAGACATGGCTTTGGGGGGTGGCTACACCTTC
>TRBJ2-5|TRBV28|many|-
CRTNQETQYF
TGTCGGACAAACCAAGAGACCCAGTACTTC
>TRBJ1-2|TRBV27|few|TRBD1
CASSANSRGRIYGYTF
TGTGCCAGCAGTGCCAACAGCAGGGGGCGCATCTATGGCTACACCTTC